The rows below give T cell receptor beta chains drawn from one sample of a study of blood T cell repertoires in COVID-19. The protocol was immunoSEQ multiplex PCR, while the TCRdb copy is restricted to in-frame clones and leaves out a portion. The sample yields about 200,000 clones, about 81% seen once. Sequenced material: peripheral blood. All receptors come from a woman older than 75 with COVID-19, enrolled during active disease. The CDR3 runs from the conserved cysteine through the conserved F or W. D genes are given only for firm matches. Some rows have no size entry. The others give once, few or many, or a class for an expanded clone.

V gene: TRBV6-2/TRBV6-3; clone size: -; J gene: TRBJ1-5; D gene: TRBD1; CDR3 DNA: TGTGCCAGCAGTCGGACGACAGGGTCCGGCAATCAGCCCCAGCATTTT; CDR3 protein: CASSRTTGSGNQPQHF
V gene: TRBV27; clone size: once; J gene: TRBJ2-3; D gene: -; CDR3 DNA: TGTGCCAGCAGCCCCTTGTTTACAGATACGCAGTATTTT; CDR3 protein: CASSPLFTDTQYF
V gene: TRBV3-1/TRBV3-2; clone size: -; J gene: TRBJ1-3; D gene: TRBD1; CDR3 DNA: TGTGCCAGCAGCCAACCGGGACAGGGGGCATTTGGAAACACCATATATTTT; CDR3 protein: CASSQPGQGAFGNTIYF
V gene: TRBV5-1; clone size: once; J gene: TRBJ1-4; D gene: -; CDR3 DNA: TGCGCCAGCAGCTTAGGTGTGACCCCGGGGGAAAAACTGTTTTTT; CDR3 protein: CASSLGVTPGEKLFF
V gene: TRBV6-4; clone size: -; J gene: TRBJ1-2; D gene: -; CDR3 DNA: TGTGCCAGCAGTACCCGAGGGGGGGGCGCCGGCTATGGCTACACCTTC; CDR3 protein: CASSTRGGGAGYGYTF
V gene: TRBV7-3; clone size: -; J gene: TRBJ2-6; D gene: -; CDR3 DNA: TGTGCCAGCAGACACTCTGGGGCCAACGTCCTGACTTTC; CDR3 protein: CASRHSGANVLTF
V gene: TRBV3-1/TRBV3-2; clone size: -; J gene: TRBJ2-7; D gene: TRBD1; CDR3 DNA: TGTGCCAGCAGCCTCGGGACAGTTTCCTACGAGCAGTACTTC; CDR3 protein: CASSLGTVSYEQYF
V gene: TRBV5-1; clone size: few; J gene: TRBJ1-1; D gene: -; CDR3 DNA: TGCGCCAGCCGTGGGGAGTTGAACACTGAAGCTTTCTTT; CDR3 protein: CASRGELNTEAFF
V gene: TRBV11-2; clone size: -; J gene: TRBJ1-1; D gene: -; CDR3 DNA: TGTGCCAGCAGCTTAGGTTCTCGTACAGGGCAAGCTTTCTTT; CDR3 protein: CASSLGSRTGQAFF
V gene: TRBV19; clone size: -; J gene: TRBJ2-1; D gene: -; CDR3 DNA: TGTGCCACTAACGGGTTCCCCTCTACCAATGAGCAGTTCTTC; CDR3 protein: CATNGFPSTNEQFF
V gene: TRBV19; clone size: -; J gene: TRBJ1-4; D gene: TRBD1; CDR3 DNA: TGTGCCAGTAGTATCACAGGGGGCAGGGAAAAACTGTTTTTT; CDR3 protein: CASSITGGREKLFF
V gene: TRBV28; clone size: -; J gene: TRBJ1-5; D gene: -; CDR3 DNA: TGTGCCAGCAAGGGGGGGCGTTTCTATAGCAATCAGCCCCAGCATTTT; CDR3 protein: CASKGGRFYSNQPQHF
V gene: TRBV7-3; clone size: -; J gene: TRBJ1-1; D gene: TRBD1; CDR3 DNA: TGTGCCAGCAGTCTTAGCGGGACAGCTGAAGCTTTCTTT; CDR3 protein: CASSLSGTAEAFF
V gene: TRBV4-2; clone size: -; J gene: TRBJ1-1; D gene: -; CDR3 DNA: TGTGCCAGCAAGGTAGAAGGAGGTGAAGCTTTCTTT; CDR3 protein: CASKVEGGEAFF
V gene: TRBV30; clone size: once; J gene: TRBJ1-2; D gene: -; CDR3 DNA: TGTGCCTGGAAGGGGGGGGGCTGGGGCTACACCTTC; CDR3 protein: CAWKGGGWGYTF
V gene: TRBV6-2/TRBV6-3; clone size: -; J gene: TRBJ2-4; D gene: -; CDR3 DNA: TGTGCCAGCAGTACACCCCGGGGGAGGAACATTCAGTACTTC; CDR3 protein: CASSTPRGRNIQYF
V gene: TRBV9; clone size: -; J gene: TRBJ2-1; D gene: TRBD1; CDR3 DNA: TGTGCCAGCAGTGCTATGGGACAGGCATCCAATGAGCAGTTCTTC; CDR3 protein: CASSAMGQASNEQFF
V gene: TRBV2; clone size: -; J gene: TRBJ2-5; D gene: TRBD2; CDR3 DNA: TGTGCCAGCAGAGCCGGGACTAGCGGGGGAGAGACCCAGTACTTC; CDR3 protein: CASRAGTSGGETQYF
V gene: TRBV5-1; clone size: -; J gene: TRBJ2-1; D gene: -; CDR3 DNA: TGCGCCAGCAGGGCCCCCGTCCAGGGGTCCTACAATGAGCAGTTCTTC; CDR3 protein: CASRAPVQGSYNEQFF
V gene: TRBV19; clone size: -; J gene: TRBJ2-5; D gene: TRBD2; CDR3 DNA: TGTGCCAGTAGTGCCGCTAGCGGGGGCTTTCAGGCCCAAGAGACCCAGTACTTC; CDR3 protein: CASSAASGGFQAQETQYF
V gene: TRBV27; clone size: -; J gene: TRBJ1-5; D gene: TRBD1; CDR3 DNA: TGTGCCAGCAGCTTGATCGCTCCGGGACAGGGGGGGAATCAGCCCCAGCATTTT; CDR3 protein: CASSLIAPGQGGNQPQHF
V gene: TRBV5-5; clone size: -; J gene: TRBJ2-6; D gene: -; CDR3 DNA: TGTGCCAGCAGCTTGGGGCTCTTAGGCAGGGGAAGATCTGGGGCCAACGTCCTGACTTTC; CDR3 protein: CASSLGLLGRGRSGANVLTF
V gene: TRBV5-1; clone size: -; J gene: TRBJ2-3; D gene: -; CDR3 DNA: TGCGCCAGCAGCGAGGGCTCCACAGATACGCAGTATTTT; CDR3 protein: CASSEGSTDTQYF
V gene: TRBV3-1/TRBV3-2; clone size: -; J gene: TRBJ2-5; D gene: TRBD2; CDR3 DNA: TGTGCCAGCAGTCGACTAGCGGGGGGGCAAGAGACCCAGTACTTC; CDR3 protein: CASSRLAGGQETQYF
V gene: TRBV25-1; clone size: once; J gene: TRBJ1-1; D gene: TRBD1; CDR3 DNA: TGTGCCAGCAGCCCAGGACAGGGGGCGCGGACTGAAGCTTTCTTT; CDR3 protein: CASSPGQGARTEAFF
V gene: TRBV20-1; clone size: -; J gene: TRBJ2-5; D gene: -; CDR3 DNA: TGCAGTGCTGGGGGGTCGGAGACCCAGTACTTC; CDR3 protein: CSAGGSETQYF
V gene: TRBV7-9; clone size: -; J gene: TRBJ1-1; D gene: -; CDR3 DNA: TGTGCCAGCACCCCCTCGGGTGGGAGGCTTGGTGCTTTCTTT; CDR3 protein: CASTPSGGRLGAFF
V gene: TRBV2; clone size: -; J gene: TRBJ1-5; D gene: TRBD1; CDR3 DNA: TGTGCCAGTGGACAGGGAGGGAATCAGCCCCAGCATTTT; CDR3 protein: CASGQGGNQPQHF
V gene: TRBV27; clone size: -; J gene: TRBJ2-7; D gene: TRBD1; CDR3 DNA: TGTGCCAGCAGACGGGACAGGGACGCCTACGAGCAGTACTTC; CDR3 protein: CASRRDRDAYEQYF
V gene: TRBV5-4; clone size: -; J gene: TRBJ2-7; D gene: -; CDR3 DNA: TGTGCCAGCAGCGTGCCAGGGTCGGAACAGTACTTC; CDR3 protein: CASSVPGSEQYF
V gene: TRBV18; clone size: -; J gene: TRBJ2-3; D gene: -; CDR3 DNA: TGTGCCAGCTCACCACGTATACAGATAGATACGCAGTATTTT; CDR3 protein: CASSPRIQIDTQYF
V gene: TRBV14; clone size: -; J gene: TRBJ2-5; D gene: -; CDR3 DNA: TGTGCCAGCAGCCTCCAGATAAAAGAGACCCAGTACTTC; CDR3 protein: CASSLQIKETQYF
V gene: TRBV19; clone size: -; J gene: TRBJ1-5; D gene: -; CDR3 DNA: TGTGCCGCCCAGGGGACGTTCAATCAGCCCCAGCATTTT; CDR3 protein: CAAQGTFNQPQHF
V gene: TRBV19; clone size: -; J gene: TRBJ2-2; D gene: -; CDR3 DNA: TGTGCCAGTAGTATGAGACCTCCAAACTTTATTGGGCCAAGGGGATTCACCGGGGAGCTGTTTTTT; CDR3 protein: CASSMRPPNFIGPRGFTGELFF
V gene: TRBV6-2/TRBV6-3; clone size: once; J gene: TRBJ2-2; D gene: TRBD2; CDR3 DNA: TGTGCCAGCAGTCGACTAGCGGGAGGCCTTGAGAAGGAGCTGTTTTTT; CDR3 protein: CASSRLAGGLEKELFF
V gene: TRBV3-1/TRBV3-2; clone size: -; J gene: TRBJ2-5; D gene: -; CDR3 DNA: TGTGCCAGCAGCCATGCGGGTAGGGAGACCCAGTACTTC; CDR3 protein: CASSHAGRETQYF
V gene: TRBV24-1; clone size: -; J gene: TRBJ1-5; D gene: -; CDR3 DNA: TGTGCCACCAGTGACCGACAACGCTTAGGGCCCCAGCATTTT; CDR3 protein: CATSDRQRLGPQHF
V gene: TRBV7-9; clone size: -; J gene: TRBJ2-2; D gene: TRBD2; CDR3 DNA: TGTGCCAGCAGCCCCCCCACGGGGGGGGCCGGCGGGGAGCTGTTTTTT; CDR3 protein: CASSPPTGGAGGELFF
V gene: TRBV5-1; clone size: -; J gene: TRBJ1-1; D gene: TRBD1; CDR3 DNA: TGCGCCAGCAGCAAGGGCACAGGGGGCGCATGGACTGAAGCTTTCTTT; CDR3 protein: CASSKGTGGAWTEAFF
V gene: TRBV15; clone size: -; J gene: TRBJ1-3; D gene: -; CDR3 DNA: TGTGCCACCAGCAGTACTGGAAACACCATATATTTT; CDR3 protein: CATSSTGNTIYF
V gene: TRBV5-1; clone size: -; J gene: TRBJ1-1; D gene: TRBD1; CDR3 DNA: TGCGCCAGCAGCAAGGGACAGGAGCGCACTGAAGCTTTCTTT; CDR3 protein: CASSKGQERTEAFF
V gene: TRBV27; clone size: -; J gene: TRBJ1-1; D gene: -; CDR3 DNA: TGTGCCAGCAGTCCCGTGGGAGGGGCCTCTGAAGCTTTCTTT; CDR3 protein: CASSPVGGASEAFF
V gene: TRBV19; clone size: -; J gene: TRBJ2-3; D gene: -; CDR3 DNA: TGTGCCAGTAGTATAGACGGGTACACAGATACGCAGTATTTT; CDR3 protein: CASSIDGYTDTQYF
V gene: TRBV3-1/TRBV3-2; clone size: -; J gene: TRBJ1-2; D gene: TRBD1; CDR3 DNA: TGTGCCAGCAGCCAGGTACAGGGGGCCTATGGCTACACCTTC; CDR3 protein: CASSQVQGAYGYTF
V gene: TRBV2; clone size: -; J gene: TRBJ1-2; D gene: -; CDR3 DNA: TGTGCCAGCAGTCCTGAAACCGGGACAATTCGCCACTACACCTTC; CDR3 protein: CASSPETGTIRHYTF
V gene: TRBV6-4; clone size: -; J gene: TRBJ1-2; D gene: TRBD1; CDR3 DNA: TGTGCCAGCAGACAGGGGGACGCGGGAAACTATGGCTACACCTTC; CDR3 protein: CASRQGDAGNYGYTF
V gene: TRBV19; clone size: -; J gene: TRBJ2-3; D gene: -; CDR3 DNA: TGTGCCAGTAATACCCCCGGGAACACAGATACGCAGTATTTT; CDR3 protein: CASNTPGNTDTQYF
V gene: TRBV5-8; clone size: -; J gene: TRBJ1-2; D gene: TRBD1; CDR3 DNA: TGTGCCAGCAGCTTGGGGACAGGGTCCGGCTACACCTTC; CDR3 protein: CASSLGTGSGYTF
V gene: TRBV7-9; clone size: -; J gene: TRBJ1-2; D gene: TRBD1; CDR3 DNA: TGTGCCAGCAGCTTAGTAGGGGGCGACAGCTATGGCTACACCTTC; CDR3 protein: CASSLVGGDSYGYTF
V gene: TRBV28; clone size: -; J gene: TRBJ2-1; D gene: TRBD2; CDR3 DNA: TGTGCCAGCAGTTCCTTTCCTAGCGGGAGGGCCCAGGAGCAGTTCTTC; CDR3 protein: CASSSFPSGRAQEQFF
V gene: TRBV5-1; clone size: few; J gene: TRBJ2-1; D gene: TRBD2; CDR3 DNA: TGCGCCAGCAGCGTTTCGAGCGGGGCCTACAATGAGCAGTTCTTC; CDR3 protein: CASSVSSGAYNEQFF
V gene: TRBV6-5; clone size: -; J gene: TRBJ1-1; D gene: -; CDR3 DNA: TGTGCCAGCAGTCCGCCCAGGGTCATGAACACTGAAGCTTTCTTT; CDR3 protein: CASSPPRVMNTEAFF
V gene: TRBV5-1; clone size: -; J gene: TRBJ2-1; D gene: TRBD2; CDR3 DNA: TGCGCCAGCAGCACGGGACTAGCGGGGGGGATCTACAATGAGCAGTTCTTC; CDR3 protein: CASSTGLAGGIYNEQFF
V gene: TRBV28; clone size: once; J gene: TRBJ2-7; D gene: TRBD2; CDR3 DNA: TGTGCCAGCAGTCCCGGGGGGATCTCCTACGAGCAGTACTTC; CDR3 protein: CASSPGGISYEQYF